This TCR beta chain stems from a study of blood T cell repertoires in COVID-19. Study at large: In each case, the material was cDNA or gDNA derived from T cells, B-cell-depleted T cells, or PBMCs.

Some clones are missing from TCRdb's copy, which holds only in-frame ones; the method was immunoSEQ multiplex PCR. The sample yields 200,000 to 250,000 clones, 70% to 90% seen once. This CDR3 region has 17 residues. Material for sequencing was peripheral blood. The chain links TRBV21-1 to TRBJ2-1; the DNA was not used to check the table's D call, TRBD1. TRBV21-1 is recorded as a pseudogene. The sequence came from a woman in her 30s who had recovered from COVID-19. CDR3 DNA: TGTGCCAGCAGCAAAGCCCGACAGGGGGGAGTTTACAATGAGCAGTTCTTC. Its translation is CASSKARQGGVYNEQFF.